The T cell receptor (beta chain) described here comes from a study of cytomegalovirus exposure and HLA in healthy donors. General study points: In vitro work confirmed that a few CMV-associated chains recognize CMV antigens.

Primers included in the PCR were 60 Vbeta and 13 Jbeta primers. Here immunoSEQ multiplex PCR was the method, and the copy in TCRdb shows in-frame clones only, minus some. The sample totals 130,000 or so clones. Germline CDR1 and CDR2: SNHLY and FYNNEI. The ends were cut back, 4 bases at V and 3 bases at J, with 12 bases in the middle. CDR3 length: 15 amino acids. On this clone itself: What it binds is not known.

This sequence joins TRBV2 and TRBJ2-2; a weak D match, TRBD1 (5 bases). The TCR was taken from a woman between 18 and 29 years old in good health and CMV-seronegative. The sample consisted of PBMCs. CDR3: CASSVRFRDTGELFF. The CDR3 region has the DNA TGTGCCAGCAGTGTAAGGTTCAGGGACACCGGGGAGCTGTTTTTT.